Shown below are 30 T cell receptor beta chains from a single sample sequenced in a study of blood T cell repertoires in COVID-19. Produced via immunoSEQ multiplex PCR; TCRdb's table is partial and in-frame only. The sample has roughly 300,000 clones, roughly 86% seen once. The sample was PBMCs or T cells enriched from blood (not recorded which). The receptors stem from a woman aged 25 to 39 who had recovered from COVID-19.

The chain joins TRBV7-9 to TRBJ2-7; the match to TRBD1 covers 11 bases. Germline V gene lookup returns CDR1 SEHNR and CDR2 FQNEAQ (reference sequence). This CDR3 region has 16 residues. V shed 3 bases, J shed 3 bases, and the junction held 7 bases outside the gene matches. CDR3 DNA sequence: TGTGCCAGCAGCTTTAGAGGGGGACAGGGGGTCTACGAGCAGTACTTC. Translating gives CASSFRGGQGVYEQYF.

This chain uses TRBV6-5 with TRBJ1-2, with 11 bases lining up with TRBD1. The CDR3 is 15 residues long. The junction had 10 bases not matched to a gene; V was cut back by 6 bases and J by 7 bases. CDR1 is MNHEY and CDR2 is SVGAGI in the germline V gene. The CDR3 region has the DNA TGTGCCAGCAGACCGAGGACAGGGGGCGTTTTTGGCTACACCTTC. Its protein is CASRPRTGGVFGYTF.

The V call is TRBV5-1, the J call TRBJ1-1, with 7 bases fitting TRBD1. With 3 bases clipped from V and 1 base from J, the junction kept 3 bases outside the gene matches. The CDR3 is 14 residues long. CDR1 SGHRS and CDR2 YFSETQ come from the germline V gene. The CDR3 sequence: CASSWGDRNTEAFF. In DNA, the CDR3 is TGCGCCAGCAGCTGGGGGGACAGGAACACTGAAGCTTTCTTT.

The chain combines TRBV5-8 with TRBJ1-4; D is uncertain. Germline V gene data show CDR1 as SGHTS and CDR2 as YDEGEE. V was trimmed by 0 bases and J by 15 bases, leaving 12 bases between them. The length of the CDR3 is 12 residues. CDR3 region: CASSLGENEMFF. DNA of the CDR3: TGTGCCAGCAGCTTGGGAGAGAATGAAATGTTTTTT. Full variable domain (remainder filled in from reference TRBV5-8 and TRBJ1-4): EAGVTQSPTHLIKTRGQQATLRCSPISGHTSVYWYQQALGLGLQFLLWYDEGEERNRGNFPPRFSGRQFPNYSSELNVNALELEDSALYLCASSLGENEMFFGSGTQLSVL.

In its sample, this clone was seen once. The rearrangement joins TRBV11-2 to TRBJ2-1; 8 positions agree with TRBD2. This CDR3 spans 15 amino acids. Trimming removed 5 bases from V and 0 bases from J; junction bases left unmatched: 3. CDR1 and CDR2 from the germline V gene are SGHAT and FQNNGV. The CDR3 DNA sequence: TGTGCCAGCAGCCCCAGCGGGAGCTCCTACAATGAGCAGTTCTTC. Protein sequence: CASSPSGSSYNEQFF.

This chain joins TRBV10-3 and TRBJ2-7; D is possibly TRBD1 (6 bases). The germline gives CDR1 ENHRY, CDR2 SYGVKD. The CDR3 spans 12 residues. V shed 10 bases and J shed 3 bases, with 13 bases lying between them. In DNA form, the CDR3 reads TGTGCCACGTCGACAGGAGACTACGAGCAGTACTTC. It is translated as CATSTGDYEQYF.

This clone was found once. The rearrangement joins TRBV4-3 to TRBJ1-1; D might be TRBD1 (6 bases). Germline-derived CDR1 and CDR2 are LGHNA and YSLEER. The CDR3 is 14 residues long. With 4 bases removed from V and 1 base from J, the gap between germline ends came to 10 bases. In nucleotides, the CDR3 is TGCGCCAGCAGCCTAGGACAGAAGAACACTGAAGCTTTCTTT. Translated, it gives CASSLGQKNTEAFF.

The chain uses TRBV10-3 and TRBJ2-7; TRBD2 aligns across 12 bases. The V segment lost 3 bases and the J segment 2 bases; nucleotides outside the gene matches: 2. The CDR3 has 15 residues. Per germline, CDR1 ENHRY and CDR2 SYGVKD. The CDR3 DNA follows: TGTGCCATCAGTGAAGGACTAGCGGGGCCCTACGAGCAGTACTTC. This codes for CAISEGLAGPYEQYF.

V and J are TRBV6-4 and TRBJ2-3; perhaps TRBD1 as D (6 bases). CDR1 and CDR2 from the germline V gene are MRHNA and SNTAGT. There are 14 residues in the CDR3. V lost 4 bases, J lost 1 base, and 9 bases lay in between. The CDR3 region has the DNA TGTGCCAGCAGTGGAGCAGGGGGCACAGATACGCAGTATTTT. It yields the protein CASSGAGGTDTQYF.

This clone was seen a few times. The CDR3 DNA is TGCGCCAGCAGCCCCAAGGGGACTTCTAATGAAAAACTGTTTTTT. Amino acids: CASSPKGTSNEKLFF. This sequence joins TRBV5-1 and TRBJ1-4; D perhaps matches TRBD1 (5 bases). CDR1 SGHRS and CDR2 YFSETQ come from the germline V gene. Trimming removed 4 bases at V and 3 bases at J, with 13 bases between. This CDR3 has 15 amino acids.

The chain has TRBV27 and TRBJ1-2; 9 nucleotides align to TRBD1. The CDR3 has 13 residues. The J segment lost 8 bases and the V segment lost 6 bases, leaving 7 bases of the junction unmatched. The germline gives CDR1 MNHEY, CDR2 SMNVEV (reference sequence). The CDR3 nucleotides are TGTGCCAGCAGACCGGGACAGGGACTAGGCTACACCTTC. It translates to CASRPGQGLGYTF.

V and J are TRBV6-5 and TRBJ1-1, with D uncertain. CDR1 is MNHEY, CDR2 SVGAGI, per germline. This CDR3 is 14 amino acids long. With 6 bases removed from V and 0 bases from J, the gap between germline ends came to 11 bases. CDR3 sequence reads: CASRPPGLNTEAFF. CDR3 coding DNA: TGTGCCAGCAGACCCCCGGGGTTGAACACTGAAGCTTTCTTT.

V gene TRBV7-2 combines with J gene TRBJ2-2; possible D gene TRBD2, 6 bases. The CDR3 loop spans 15 amino acids. Germline V lookup: CDR1 SGHTA, CDR2 FQGNSA. V dropped 0 bases and J dropped 5 bases, with 10 bases sitting between them. The CDR3 sequence is CASSLAGGRTGELFF. In DNA form, the CDR3 reads TGTGCCAGCAGCTTAGCGGGGGGAAGAACCGGGGAGCTGTTTTTT.

The chain recombines TRBV6-4 with TRBJ1-1; D remains ambiguous. The germline V gene has CDR1 MRHNA and CDR2 SNTAGT. CDR3 length: 19 residues. Trimming shortened V by 2 bases and J by 4 bases, and 26 bases separated the two germline ends. CDR3 in DNA: TGTGCCAGCAGTGACAGGGAAGGGTCTCCGGGGTTCATCATCACTGAAGCTTTCTTT. It translates to CASSDREGSPGFIITEAFF.

This clone has a single count. V and J are TRBV18 and TRBJ1-3, with D perhaps matching TRBD1 (5 bases). V was pared by 3 bases and J by 0 bases, with 15 bases between. The germline V gene encodes CDR1 KGHSH and CDR2 LQKENI. The CDR3 has 17 residues. In nucleotides, the CDR3 is TGTGCCAGCTCACCCTCGGGAGGGGCATACTCTGGAAACACCATATATTTT. It translates to CASSPSGGAYSGNTIYF. The variable domain in full, completed from reference TRBV18 and TRBJ1-3, reads NAGVMQNPRHLVRRRGQEARLRCSPMKGHSHVYWYRQLPEEGLKFMVYLQKENIIDESGMPKERFSAEFPKEGPSILRIQQVVRGDSAAYFCASSPSGGAYSGNTIYFGEGSWLTVV.

CDR3 sequence (DNA): TGTGCTAGTAACGCCGGGACAGGGTCAGATACGCAGTATTTT. Translation: CASNAGTGSDTQYF. The chain employs TRBV12-5 and TRBJ2-3, with 9 bases aligning to TRBD1. Germline CDR1 is LGHNT and CDR2 is FRNRAP. The CDR3 contains 14 residues. The V gene end was trimmed by 8 bases and the J gene end by 4 bases; junction bases not matched to a gene: 7.

The rearrangement uses TRBV11-2 and TRBJ2-7, with 9 bases aligning to TRBD1. CDR1 and CDR2 from the germline V gene are SGHAT and FQNNGV. V was clipped by 3 bases and J by 0 bases; unmatched bases: 6. CDR3 size: 16 residues. CDR3 DNA: TGTGCCAGCAGCTTCCCCGGGACAGGGTCCTCCTACGAGCAGTACTTC. Amino acid sequence: CASSFPGTGSSYEQYF.

This clone was recorded a few times. The rearrangement uses TRBV11-2 and TRBJ1-2; D perhaps matches TRBD1 (6 bases). The V gene's germline CDR1 is SGHAT and CDR2 FQNNGV. The CDR3 is 17 amino acids. V lost 0 bases and J lost 4, with 18 bases in between. The CDR3 region has the DNA TGTGCCAGCAGCTTAGATGGCCCCTCCAGGGGTACCTATGGCTACACCTTC. Translated, it gives CASSLDGPSRGTYGYTF. Variable domain in full (rest from reference TRBV11-2 and TRBJ1-2): EAGVAQSPRYKIIEKRQSVAFWCNPISGHATLYWYQQILGQGPKLLIQFQNNGVVDDSQLPKDRFSAERLKGVDSTLKIQPAKLEDSAVYLCASSLDGPSRGTYGYTFGSGTRLTVV.

V usage is TRBV2 and J usage is TRBJ1-4; D is undetermined. The V gene lost 3 bases and the J gene lost 4 bases, with 9 bases spanning the gap. In germline, CDR1 is SNHLY, CDR2 FYNNEI. The CDR3 has 14 residues. CDR3 residues: CASSDIQNNEKLFF. CDR3 coding DNA: TGTGCCAGCAGTGATATACAGAATAATGAAAAACTGTTTTTT.

The CDR3: CASSEMPGGETQYF. The CDR3 coding sequence is TGTGCCAGCAGTGAGATGCCGGGGGGCGAGACCCAGTACTTC. The rearrangement links TRBV6-4 to TRBJ2-5; TRBD2 is a possible D gene (7 bases). V lost 3 bases and J 5 bases, leaving 13 bases between the germline ends. The germline V gene encodes CDR1 MRHNA and CDR2 SNTAGT. This CDR3 contains 14 residues.

The CDR3 DNA sequence: TGTGCCACCCCTTTTTACGAGCAGTACTTC. This gives the protein CATPFYEQYF. The J gene is TRBJ2-7, the V gene TRBV24-1; D is ambiguous. Trimming took 9 bases from V and 4 from J, leaving 6 bases between them. This CDR3 is built from 10 residues. The germline V gene has CDR1 KGHDR and CDR2 SFDVKD.

CDR3 sequence reads: CASSESRDTQYF. CDR3 sequence (DNA): TGTGCCAGCAGTGAATCCCGGGATACGCAGTATTTT. V is TRBV2 and J is TRBJ2-3; the D is unclear. Looked up from germline, CDR1 is SNHLY and CDR2 is FYNNEI. The CDR3 length is 12 residues. Trimming took off 2 bases at V and 6 bases at J, with 6 bases between the two ends.

The chain couples TRBV7-9 to TRBJ1-3; 7 bases agree with TRBD1. CDR1 is SEHNR and CDR2 is FQNEAQ in the germline V gene (reference sequence). J gave up 4 bases and V 4 bases, and 10 bases lay outside the gene matches. This CDR3 spans 16 amino acids. The CDR3 loop is CASSSLPTGRGNTIYF. CDR3 DNA: TGTGCCAGCAGCTCTCTGCCGACAGGGCGAGGAAACACCATATATTTT.

The chain joins TRBV7-9 to TRBJ1-3, with unresolved D. CDR1 and CDR2 (germline): SEHNR, FQNEAQ (reference sequence). The CDR3 totals 14 residues. Trimming left V 4 bases short and J 4 bases short, with 11 bases between. CDR3 coding DNA: TGTGCCAGCAGCTCGAACCTGAGGGGAAACACCATATATTTT. Translating it yields CASSSNLRGNTIYF.

The chain carries TRBV19 and TRBJ1-5; tentatively, D is TRBD1 (5 bases). The CDR3 has 14 amino acids. Trimming took off 1 base at V and 2 bases at J, with 6 bases between the two ends. Germline V gene data show CDR1 as LNHDA and CDR2 as SQIVND (reference sequence). The CDR3 protein is CASSIGRGNQPQHF. CDR3 nucleotide sequence: TGTGCCAGTAGTATAGGCAGGGGCAATCAGCCCCAGCATTTT.

The V gene is TRBV16, the J gene TRBJ1-2; D not certain. The CDR3 is made up of 14 amino acids. Trimming stripped 0 bases from V and 8 bases from J, with 13 bases between. Germline loops: CDR1 KGHSY, CDR2 FQNENV. The CDR3 loop is CASSQSPPLGGYTF. The CDR3 region has the DNA TGTGCCAGCAGCCAATCACCACCCCTGGGCGGCTACACCTTC.

CDR3 DNA sequence: TGTGCCAGCAGCGTAGGGCCCGACTATGGCTACACCTTC. It is translated as CASSVGPDYGYTF. The gene calls are TRBV9 and TRBJ1-2; no reliable D call. This CDR3 comprises 13 residues. The V gene's germline CDR1 is SGDLS and CDR2 YYNGEE. V dropped 0 bases and J dropped 3 bases, with 6 bases sitting between them. Full variable domain (missing parts from reference TRBV9 and TRBJ1-2): DSGVTQTPKHLITATGQRVTLRCSPRSGDLSVYWYQQSLDQGLQFLIQYYNGEERAKGNILERFSAQQFPDLHSELNLSSLELGDSALYFCASSVGPDYGYTFGSGTRLTVV.

The CDR3 DNA follows: TGTGCCACCAGCCCGCGTCGTGGAAACACCATATATTTT. Its protein is CATSPRRGNTIYF. The chain uses TRBV15 and TRBJ1-3; no reliable D call. Trimming cost V 5 bases and J 3 bases, with 8 bases left between them. CDR3 length equals 13 residues. Germline V gene lookup returns CDR1 LNHNV and CDR2 YYDKDF (reference sequence).

The genes are TRBV5-1 and TRBJ1-2, with 10 bases aligning to TRBD1. The V and J ends lost 4 bases and 3 bases, in that order; junction bases with no gene match: 6. This CDR3 has 15 residues. Germline V CDR1 and CDR2: SGHRS, YFSETQ. The CDR3 protein is CASSPGTGEDYGYTF. The CDR3 nucleotides read TGCGCCAGCAGCCCGGGGACAGGGGAGGACTATGGCTACACCTTC.

The rearrangement joins TRBV30 to TRBJ1-2; a possible D gene is TRBD1 (5 bases). Trimming removed 2 bases at V and 5 bases at J, with 12 bases between. Per germline, CDR1 GTSNPN and CDR2 SVGIG (reference sequence). This CDR3 has 13 residues. The CDR3 spells CAWSPMGGYGYTF. The DNA of the CDR3 is TGTGCCTGGAGTCCCATGGGGGGGTATGGCTACACCTTC.